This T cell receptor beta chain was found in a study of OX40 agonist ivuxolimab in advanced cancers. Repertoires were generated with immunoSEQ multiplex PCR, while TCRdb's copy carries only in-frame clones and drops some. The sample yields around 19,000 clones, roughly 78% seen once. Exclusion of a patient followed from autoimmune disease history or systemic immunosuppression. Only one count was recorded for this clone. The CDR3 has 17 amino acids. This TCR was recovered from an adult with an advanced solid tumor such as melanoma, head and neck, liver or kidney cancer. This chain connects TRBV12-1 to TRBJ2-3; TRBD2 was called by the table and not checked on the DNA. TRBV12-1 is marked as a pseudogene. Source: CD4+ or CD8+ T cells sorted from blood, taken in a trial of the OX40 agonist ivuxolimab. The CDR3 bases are TGTGCCAGCAGCTTTCTCGATACTAGCGGGGGCACAGATACGCAGTATTTT. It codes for CASSFLDTSGGTDTQYF.